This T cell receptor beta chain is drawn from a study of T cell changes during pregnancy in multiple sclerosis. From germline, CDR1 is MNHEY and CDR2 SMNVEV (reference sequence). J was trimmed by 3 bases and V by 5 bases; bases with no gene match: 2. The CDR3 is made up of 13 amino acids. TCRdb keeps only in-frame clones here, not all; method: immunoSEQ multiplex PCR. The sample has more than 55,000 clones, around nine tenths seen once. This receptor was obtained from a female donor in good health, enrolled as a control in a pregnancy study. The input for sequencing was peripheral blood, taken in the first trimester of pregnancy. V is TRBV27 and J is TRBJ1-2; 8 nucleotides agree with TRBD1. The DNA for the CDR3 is TGTGCCAGCAGTGGGGGACAGGACTATGGCTACACCTTC. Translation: CASSGGQDYGYTF.